The sequence of this T cell receptor (beta chain) was determined in a study of T cell repertoires in cytomegalovirus infection. TCRdb re-analysed the reads in MiXCR, keeping a single row per CDR3 protein. The data show approximately 260,000 distinct CDR3 sequences, about 17% seen once. V shed 4 bases and J 5 bases; nucleotides not matched to a gene: 10. This CDR3 comprises 15 residues. Looked up from germline, CDR1 is DFQATT and CDR2 is SNEGSKA (reference sequence). Source material: CD8+ T cells from PBMCs. The V call is TRBV20-1, the J call TRBJ2-5, with 10 bases identical to TRBD1. The clonotype originates from a human donor in good health (CMV status not recorded). Some clones in this sample may be carry-over from other donors' samples. The CDR3 DNA reads as TGCAGTGCTAAGCTAGACAGGGGGCGTAAGGAGACCCAGTACTTC. This gives the protein CSAKLDRGRKETQYF.